This T cell receptor (beta chain) was recorded in a study of T cell repertoires in cytomegalovirus infection. In the study overall: Recently described HLA-C-restricted plus well-studied HLA-B-restricted CMV epitopes were used.

Per the germline V gene, CDR1 is DFQATT and CDR2 is SNEGSKA (reference sequence). Germline trimming cut 5 bases from V and 3 bases from J; bases unmatched to any gene: 7. This CDR3 is built from 14 residues. TCRdb used MiXCR to reprocess the reads, holding one entry per CDR3 protein. The repertoire holds approximately 990,000 distinct CDR3 sequences, with approximately 31% as singletons. This clonotype has a handful of counts. Its antigen is still unknown. The sequenced sample was cultured CD8+ T cells from PBMCs, obtained from culture after CMV antigen stimulation. The chain links TRBV20-1 to TRBJ2-1, with TRBD2 identical over 7 bases. The TCR was taken from a human donor in good health (CMV status not recorded). Some clones in this sample may be carry-over from other donors' samples. Written as DNA, the CDR3 is TGCAGTGCTTCCGGACTAGTTTTCTACAATGAGCAGTTCTTC. This sequence encodes CSASGLVFYNEQFF.